The sequence of this T cell receptor beta chain was determined in a study of lymphopenia after photon versus proton radiotherapy. Here immunoSEQ multiplex PCR was the method, and the copy in TCRdb shows in-frame clones only, minus some. Of 35,000 to 45,000 clones in the sample, approximately 82% were seen once. As concerns this clone: Its antigen is unidentified.

V was clipped by 4 bases and J by 6 bases; unmatched bases: 6. The germline gives CDR1 SGHKS, CDR2 YYEKEE (reference sequence). The CDR3 totals 15 residues. Study-level points and caveats: Photon-treated patients lost naive T cells and TCR diversity; proton-treated stayed stable. Better survival with proton therapy was suggested as possible, not demonstrated. Post-nadir TCR diversity decline inversely tracked overall survival among those who died. After lymphocyte nadir, photon-treated repertoires showed oligoclonal expansion, especially CD8+ Temra.

The rearrangement uses TRBV5-5 and TRBJ2-1, with 11 bases matching TRBD1. This TCR came from a woman in her seventies with pancreatic cancer. The sequenced sample was peripheral blood, obtained from a patient treated with proton-based radiotherapy. DNA of the CDR3: TGTGCCAGCAGCCCAGGACAGGGGGCGCGCAATGAGCAGTTCTTC. As protein: CASSPGQGARNEQFF.